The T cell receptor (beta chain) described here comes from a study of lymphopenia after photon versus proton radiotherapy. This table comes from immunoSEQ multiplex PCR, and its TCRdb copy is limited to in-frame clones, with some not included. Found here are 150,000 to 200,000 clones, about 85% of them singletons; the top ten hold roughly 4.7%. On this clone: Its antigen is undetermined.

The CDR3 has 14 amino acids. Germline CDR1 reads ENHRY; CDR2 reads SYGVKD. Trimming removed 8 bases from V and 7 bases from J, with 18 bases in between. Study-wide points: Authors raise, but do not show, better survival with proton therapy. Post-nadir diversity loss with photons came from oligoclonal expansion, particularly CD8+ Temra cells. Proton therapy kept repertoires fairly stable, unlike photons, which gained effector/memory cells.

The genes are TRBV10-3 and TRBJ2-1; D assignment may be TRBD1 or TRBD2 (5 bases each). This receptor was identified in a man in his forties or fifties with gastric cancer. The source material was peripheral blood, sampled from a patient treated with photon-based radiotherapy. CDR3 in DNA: TGTGCCATCGGCAAAGGGACGGGATCGAATGAGCAGTTCTTC. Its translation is CAIGKGTGSNEQFF.